What follows are 29 T cell receptor beta chains derived from one specimen sequenced in a study of T-cell reconstitution after alpha-beta-depleted transplantation in children listed by TCRdb under 2016. The library was produced with PCR. This sample was sequenced with an Illumina HiSeq 2500. Molecular barcoding was employed in the preparation of TCR libraries, with unique molecular identifiers being used to normalize TCRbeta repertoire quantification. TCRdb redid the processing of the public reads, applying fastp at Q25 and MiXCR, and retained in-frame beta chains. Every entry covers one CDR3 protein and lists the most common genes and DNA from its rows. Counted in this sample were some 340,000 distinct CDR3 sequences; 9% to 12% of them appeared once. The ten largest account for around 2.5% of the sample. Material: PBMCs from the stem cell graft donor, obtained from the stem cell graft. The receptors were gathered from a human donor who donated a stem cell graft to a child with acute lymphoblastic leukemia.

The rearrangement links TRBV27 to TRBJ1-1; D is ambiguous. The germline V gene encodes CDR1 MNHEY and CDR2 SMNVEV (reference sequence). The CDR3 is 12 amino acids. The V gene lost 4 bases and the J gene lost 8 bases, with 11 bases spanning the gap. CDR3 sequence: CASSSPGREAFF. CDR3 nucleotides: TGTGCCAGCAGTTCCCCGGGCAGGGAAGCTTTCTTT.

This clonotype was counted ten times or more. V usage is TRBV5-1 and J usage is TRBJ1-5; no clear D. The V and J ends lost 0 bases and 1 base respectively, with 8 bases between them. Germline-derived CDR1 and CDR2 are SGHRS and YFSETQ. The CDR3 runs 15 residues. In DNA, the CDR3 is TGCGCCAGCAGCTTGGACGGGGAAAGCAATCAGCCCCAGCATTTT. Encoded protein: CASSLDGESNQPQHF.

Only a few counts were recorded for this clonotype. The chain links TRBV2 to TRBJ2-1, with 10 bases aligning to TRBD1. Germline V lookup: CDR1 SNHLY, CDR2 FYNNEI. After removal of 6 bases from V and 9 bases from J, the junction contained 14 bases not matched to a gene. CDR3 size: 16 residues. The CDR3 region is CASSDTWTGGNGEQFF. DNA for the CDR3: TGTGCCAGCAGCGACACCTGGACAGGGGGTAACGGTGAGCAGTTCTTC.

In this sample, this clonotype turned up many times. The chain carries TRBV20-1 and TRBJ2-7; perhaps TRBD2 as D (6 bases). The length of the CDR3 is 13 residues. V was shortened by 3 bases and J by 7 bases, with 16 bases between the two germline ends. CDR1 is DFQATT, CDR2 SNEGSKA, per germline (reference sequence). The DNA of the CDR3 is TGCAGTGCTAGGACCGGGGTTGGAGGGGAGCAGTACTTC. Encoded protein: CSARTGVGGEQYF.

This clonotype was recorded many times. This sequence joins TRBV7-6 and TRBJ2-7, with D perhaps TRBD2 (5 bases). The ends were cut back, 5 bases at V and 6 bases at J, with 11 bases in the middle. CDR1 and CDR2 (germline): SGHVS, FNYEAQ. The CDR3 spans 12 residues. The CDR3 nucleotides read TGTGCCAGCAGCGGAGAAGGAGGCGAGCAGTACTTC. Protein sequence: CASSGEGGEQYF.

Regarding this clonotype: The junction departs from germline at one end; a sequencing error may be responsible. The genes are TRBV6-2 or TRBV6-3 and TRBJ2-1; maybe TRBD2 (5 bases). This CDR3 spans 16 amino acids. Germline CDR1 MNHEY, CDR2 SVGEGT. Written as DNA, the CDR3 is TGTGCCAGCGGTTACTCTGAGACTGGAGGCTACAATGAGCAGTTCTTC. Its translation is CASGYSETGGYNEQFF.

This clonotype occurred a few times. This chain joins TRBV10-3 and TRBJ2-1; 8 bases match TRBD2. V lost 0 bases, J lost 3 bases, and 4 bases stayed unmatched. The V gene's germline CDR1 is ENHRY and CDR2 SYGVKD. The CDR3 contains 16 residues. CDR3 region: CAISESVTSVYNEQFF. The CDR3 coding sequence is TGTGCCATCAGTGAGTCCGTGACTAGCGTCTACAATGAGCAGTTCTTC.

This clonotype was seen a handful of times. V is TRBV12-3 or TRBV12-4 and J is TRBJ1-2; possibly TRBD1 for D (6 bases). The length of the CDR3 is 14 residues. V lost 7 bases and J 6 bases, leaving 18 bases between the germline ends. CDR3 protein: CASTPRTAGNGYTF. The DNA of the CDR3 is TGTGCCAGCACACCAAGGACAGCCGGTAATGGCTACACCTTC.

This clonotype was observed a few times. This sequence joins TRBV28 and TRBJ2-7, with 7 bases matching TRBD2. Germline assignment: CDR1 MDHEN and CDR2 SYDVKM. The length of the CDR3 is 16 residues. The V segment lost 6 bases and the J segment 6 bases; nucleotides outside the gene matches: 17. The CDR3 here is CASSLPGGSLGLEQYF. CDR3 DNA sequence: TGTGCCAGCAGCCTCCCGGGAGGTTCCCTCGGTCTCGAGCAGTACTTC.

This clonotype was seen more than once but under ten times. The chain combines TRBV7-8 with TRBJ2-1, with 7 positions matching TRBD2. Germline trimming cut 1 base from V and 2 bases from J; bases unmatched to any gene: 8. Germline CDR1 is SGHVS and CDR2 is FQNEAQ. The CDR3 totals 17 residues. CDR3 nucleotide sequence: TGTGCCAGCAGCTTAGAAGTCGGCGGGAGTACCTACAATGAGCAGTTCTTC. Translation: CASSLEVGGSTYNEQFF.

This clonotype turned up a few times. The chain carries TRBV28 and TRBJ2-1; D is uncertain. V was clipped by 2 bases and J by 5 bases, with 4 bases between them. Germline V gives CDR1 MDHEN, CDR2 SYDVKM. This CDR3 is 12 amino acids long. In nucleotides, the CDR3 is TGTGCCAGCAGTTTACGAAACAATGAGCAGTTCTTC. The encoded protein is CASSLRNNEQFF.

This clonotype was found a few times. The chain joins TRBV2 to TRBJ2-7; 9 nucleotides align to TRBD1. The CDR3 extends over 13 amino acids. J lost 5 bases, V lost 7 bases, and 6 bases had no gene match. Germline lookup yields CDR1 SNHLY and CDR2 FYNNEI. CDR3 DNA: TGTGCCAGCACTGGGACAGGGCGGCACGAGCAGTACTTC. It translates to CASTGTGRHEQYF.

Only a few counts were recorded for this clonotype. V is TRBV4-1 and J is TRBJ2-2, with 7 bases lining up with TRBD2. Losses at the gene ends were 1 base for V and 0 bases for J; bases not matched to a gene: 8. CDR1 MGHRA and CDR2 YSYEKL come from the germline V gene. The CDR3 runs to 18 residues. The CDR3 region is CASSQGALAVSNTGELFF. Written as DNA, the CDR3 is TGCGCCAGCAGCCAAGGAGCCCTAGCGGTTTCGAACACCGGGGAGCTGTTTTTT.

There are a few counts of this clonotype. The chain uses TRBV12-3 or TRBV12-4 and TRBJ2-2, with D maybe TRBD2 (6 bases). The CDR3 contains 15 residues. V shed 6 bases and J shed 4 bases, with 15 bases lying between them. The CDR3 coding sequence is TGTGCCAGCAGCTTCAGGGAGGCGGTCACCGGGGAGCTGTTTTTT. Translated, it gives CASSFREAVTGELFF.

The chain links TRBV7-2 to TRBJ1-2, with TRBD1 as a possible D gene (5 bases). Germline V gene lookup returns CDR1 SGHTA and CDR2 FQGNSA. This CDR3 is built from 15 residues. V lost 1 base, J lost 0 bases, and 9 bases lay in between. The chain's CDR3 is CASSLGGYSNYGYTF. The CDR3 DNA sequence: TGTGCCAGCAGCTTAGGGGGGTACTCTAACTATGGCTACACCTTC. Based on the CDR3 plus reference TRBV7-2 and TRBJ1-2, the full variable domain is GAGVSQSPSNKVTEKGKDVELRCDPISGHTALYWYRQSLGQGLEFLIYFQGNSAPDKSGLPSDRFSAERTGGSVSTLTIQRTQQEDSAVYLCASSLGGYSNYGYTFGSGTRLTVV.

This clonotype was detected ten times or more. This chain joins TRBV6-2 or TRBV6-3 and TRBJ2-5; 7 bases align to TRBD1. Germline CDR1 reads MNHEY; CDR2 reads SVGEGT. The V segment lost 10 bases and the J segment 9 bases; nucleotides outside the gene matches: 17. This CDR3 region has 14 residues. CDR3 in DNA: TGTGCCACGGGTTCCGGGACAGCAAGAGCAGCCCAGTACTTC. The encoded protein is CATGSGTARAAQYF.

The chain employs TRBV9 and TRBJ1-3, with TRBD1 matching over 10 bases. Per the germline V gene, CDR1 is SGDLS and CDR2 is YYNGEE. There are 14 residues in the CDR3. The J segment lost 8 bases and the V segment lost 3 bases, leaving 5 bases of the junction unmatched. The CDR3 region has the DNA TGTGCCAGCAGCGCCCCTGGGACAGGGGACACCATATATTTT. It encodes CASSAPGTGDTIYF.

The V gene is TRBV20-1, the J gene TRBJ1-2; D ambiguous. The CDR3 runs to 13 residues. Trimming removed 0 bases at V and 4 bases at J, with 9 bases between. In germline, CDR1 is DFQATT, CDR2 SNEGSKA (reference sequence). CDR3 coding DNA: TGCAGTGCTAGAGATCCCACTTTCTATGGCTACACCTTC. As protein: CSARDPTFYGYTF.

This clonotype was seen repeatedly, ten times or more. This chain uses TRBV20-1 with TRBJ2-3; 8 bases match TRBD2. The J segment lost 3 bases and the V segment lost 6 bases, leaving 8 bases of the junction unmatched. The germline gives CDR1 DFQATT, CDR2 SNEGSKA (reference sequence). The CDR3 consists of 14 residues. CDR3: CSARAGDGTDTQYF. The CDR3 DNA sequence: TGCAGTGCGCGAGCGGGAGACGGTACAGATACGCAGTATTTT.

The chain combines TRBV5-1 with TRBJ1-4; D is undetermined. Germline CDR1 is SGHRS and CDR2 is YFSETQ. V was trimmed by 2 bases and J by 8 bases, leaving 28 bases between them. The CDR3 is 19 residues long. The CDR3 coding sequence is TGCGCCAGCAGCTTAGGGCTACCGCTCGTCCCGGGAGGCAGAGAAAAACTGTTTTTT. It encodes CASSLGLPLVPGGREKLFF.

This clonotype was counted a few times. This sequence joins TRBV4-3 and TRBJ2-7, with 8 bases matching TRBD1. Germline CDR1 reads LGHNA; CDR2 reads YSLEER. The length of the CDR3 is 15 residues. Unmatched junction bases numbered 7, after V lost 0 bases and J lost 6 bases. CDR3 sequence (DNA): TGCGCCAGCAGCCAAGATAGGACAGGGTACTTCGAGCAGTACTTC. It translates to CASSQDRTGYFEQYF.

This chain joins TRBV12-3 or TRBV12-4 and TRBJ2-7, with 7 bases identical to TRBD1. V shed 3 bases and J 1 base; nucleotides not matched to a gene: 15. The CDR3 has 18 residues. CDR3 DNA: TGTGCCAGCAGTTTTACCACAACTAACAGACAGGGTTCCTACGAGCAGTACTTC. The encoded protein is CASSFTTTNRQGSYEQYF.

There are a few counts of this clonotype. V usage is TRBV4-2 and J usage is TRBJ2-2; 16 positions agree with TRBD2. The germline V gene has CDR1 LGHNA and CDR2 YNFKEQ. V dropped 6 bases and J dropped 3; count of bases not matched to a gene: 7. CDR3 size: 18 residues. The CDR3 here is CASRGTSGRGSDTGELFF. The CDR3 DNA reads TGTGCCAGCAGAGGGACTAGCGGGAGGGGATCGGACACCGGGGAGCTGTTTTTT.

V and J are TRBV5-8 and TRBJ2-1, with TRBD1 matching 9 bases. Trimming removed 4 bases from V and 4 bases from J; junction bases left unmatched: 9. The CDR3 loop spans 16 amino acids. Per germline, CDR1 SGHTS and CDR2 YDEGEE. The DNA for the CDR3 is TGTGCCAGCAGCCCAGGGGGGACAGGGATTTACAATGAGCAGTTCTTC. Amino acids: CASSPGGTGIYNEQFF.

The rearrangement uses TRBV7-2 and TRBJ1-6; 7 nucleotides agree with TRBD1. The ends lost 6 bases at V and 3 bases at J; junction bases unmatched: 5. There are 15 residues in the CDR3. Germline CDR1 is SGHTA and CDR2 is FQGNSA. DNA for the CDR3: TGTGCCAGCAGACCTACAGGGGACTATAATTCACCCCTCCACTTT. This translates into CASRPTGDYNSPLHF.

This clonotype appeared a few times. This sequence joins TRBV7-3 and TRBJ2-3, with D possibly TRBD2 on 5 matching bases. CDR1 is SGHTA, CDR2 FQGTGA, per germline. The CDR3 is made up of 16 amino acids. Trimming cost V 1 base and J 0 bases, with 11 bases left between them. The CDR3 sequence is CASSLMGGPSTDTQYF. The CDR3 DNA is TGTGCCAGCAGCTTAATGGGCGGGCCTAGCACAGATACGCAGTATTTT.

This clonotype showed up many times. The V call is TRBV12-3 or TRBV12-4, the J call TRBJ2-7, with unresolved D. This CDR3 has 11 residues. V was pared by 7 bases and J by 0 bases, with 4 bases between. The CDR3: CASTSSYEQYF. The DNA of the CDR3 is TGTGCCAGCACCAGCTCCTACGAGCAGTACTTC.

The gene calls are TRBV20-1 and TRBJ2-1; TRBD2 matches at 16 bases. Germline trimming cut 0 bases from V and 12 bases from J; bases unmatched to any gene: 11. In germline, CDR1 is DFQATT, CDR2 SNEGSKA (reference sequence). The CDR3 covers 17 residues. The CDR3 here is CSARDPGTSGRAEWQFF. CDR3 DNA sequence: TGCAGTGCTAGAGATCCCGGGACTAGCGGGAGGGCCGAGTGGCAGTTCTTC.

This clonotype appeared a few times. The chain carries TRBV7-2 and TRBJ2-7; D is perhaps TRBD1 (5 bases). The CDR3 consists of 15 residues. CDR1 is SGHTA, CDR2 FQGNSA, per germline. V was trimmed by 2 bases and J by 3 bases, leaving 14 bases between them. The CDR3 coding sequence is TGTGCCAGCAGCTTAATCGGTGGCAGGGACTACGAGCAGTACTTC. Translating gives CASSLIGGRDYEQYF.